A selection of T cell receptor beta chains follows, all from one sample in a study of blood T cell repertoires in COVID-19. Clones were read by immunoSEQ multiplex PCR, and TCRdb kept only the in-frame ones, dropping some. This repertoire shows 30,000 or so clones, around 82% found once; its top ten account for about 3.3%. The sample comprised peripheral blood. All receptors come from a man between 50 and 59 years old with acute or convalescent COVID-19. The CDR3 runs from the conserved cysteine through the conserved F or W. Each record gives: J gene, D gene, V gene, clone size, CDR3 protein, CDR3 DNA. D genes are given only for firm matches. Clone size is not always given. Where it is, it says once, few, many or a class for expanded clones.

>TRBJ1-1|NA|TRBV4-1|NA
CASSLLQGTNTEAFF
TGCGCCAGCAGCCTCCTACAGGGTACGAACACTGAAGCTTTCTTT
>TRBJ2-3|NA|TRBV18|NA
CASSPRGGAGDTQYF
TGTGCCAGCTCCCCACGGGGCGGGGCAGGAGATACGCAGTATTTT
>TRBJ1-5|TRBD1|TRBV7-9|once
CASSLATGLVQPQHF
TGTGCCAGCAGCTTAGCGACAGGGTTGGTTCAGCCCCAGCATTTT
>TRBJ1-4|TRBD1|TRBV9|few
CASSATGGGGKLFF
TGTGCCAGCAGCGCGACAGGGGGCGGTGGAAAACTGTTTTTT
>TRBJ2-1|TRBD2|TRBV19|NA
CASSPWTSSSYNEQFF
TGTGCCAGTAGTCCCTGGACTAGCAGCTCCTACAATGAGCAGTTCTTC
>TRBJ2-5|TRBD1|TRBV29-1|NA
CSVQSTGEETQYF
TGCAGCGTCCAATCGACAGGGGAAGAGACCCAGTACTTC
>TRBJ2-7|TRBD2|TRBV4-1|NA
CASSPRTSGYEQYF
TGCGCCAGCAGCCCCCGGACTAGCGGCTACGAGCAGTACTTC
>TRBJ2-1|TRBD2|TRBV28|NA
CASSPTLAGYNEQFF
TGTGCCAGCAGTCCTACACTAGCGGGGTACAATGAGCAGTTCTTC
>TRBJ2-7|TRBD2|TRBV28|NA
CASRTSGPYEQYF
TGTGCCAGCAGAACTAGCGGCCCCTACGAGCAGTACTTC
>TRBJ2-1|TRBD2|TRBV27|NA
CASSLWPSGGLEQFF
TGTGCCAGCAGTTTATGGCCTAGCGGGGGGCTTGAGCAGTTCTTC
>TRBJ2-7|NA|TRBV5-1|NA
CASSLGVGTGYEQYF
TGCGCCAGCAGCTTGGGGGTCGGGACTGGCTACGAGCAGTACTTC
>TRBJ2-1|NA|TRBV4-1|few
CASADWQGGVYNEQFF
TGCGCCAGCGCTGATTGGCAGGGGGGAGTATACAATGAGCAGTTCTTC
>TRBJ2-7|NA|TRBV4-2|NA
CASSQEVGLPSEQYF
TGTGCCAGCAGCCAAGAAGTTGGACTCCCCTCCGAGCAGTACTTC
>TRBJ2-2|NA|TRBV7-9|once
CASSLALGGRTGELFF
TGTGCCAGCAGCTTAGCCCTAGGAGGTCGCACCGGGGAGCTGTTTTTT
>TRBJ2-7|NA|TRBV4-1|NA
CASSLTWGSQRFSYEQYF
TGCGCCAGCAGCCTTACTTGGGGCTCGCAGCGCTTCTCCTACGAGCAGTACTTC
>TRBJ1-2|NA|TRBV7-9|NA
CASSLQPGHHYGYTF
TGTGCCAGCAGCTTACAGCCAGGACACCACTATGGCTACACCTTC
>TRBJ1-6|NA|TRBV5-1|NA
CASSLVLGRENSPLHF
TGCGCCAGCAGCTTGGTCTTGGGCAGGGAAAATTCACCCCTCCACTTT
>TRBJ1-4|NA|TRBV5-1|NA
CASSLGRTVKNEKLFF
TGCGCCAGCAGCTTAGGCCGGACAGTCAAAAATGAAAAACTGTTTTTT
>TRBJ2-1|NA|TRBV11-2|NA
CASSPSLGNEQFF
TGTGCCAGCAGCCCTAGCCTGGGCAATGAGCAGTTCTTC
>TRBJ2-3|TRBD1|TRBV6-1|NA
CASSELAVTGKFADTQYF
TGTGCCAGCAGTGAACTTGCCGTGACAGGGAAGTTTGCAGATACGCAGTATTTT
>TRBJ2-2|TRBD2|TRBV24-1|NA
CATSDSWTSYTGELFF
TGTGCCACCAGTGATTCGTGGACTAGTTACACCGGGGAGCTGTTTTTT
>TRBJ1-6|NA|TRBV27|NA
CASSDRIGSPLHF
TGTGCCAGCAGCGACAGGATAGGTTCACCCCTCCACTTT
>TRBJ2-3|TRBD2|TRBV15|NA
CATSRDGRGLASTDTQYF
TGTGCCACCAGCAGAGATGGGAGGGGACTAGCTAGCACAGATACGCAGTATTTT
>TRBJ2-2|TRBD1|TRBV24-1|NA
CATSRDRDNTGELFF
TGTGCCACCAGCCGGGACAGGGACAACACCGGGGAGCTGTTTTTT
>TRBJ2-5|NA|TRBV12-5|once
CASGIEETQYF
TGTGCTAGTGGTATAGAAGAGACCCAGTACTTC
>TRBJ1-4|NA|TRBV2|NA
CASNGLQGSTNEKLFF
TGTGCCAGCAACGGTCTTCAGGGTTCTACTAATGAAAAACTGTTTTTT
>TRBJ1-1|NA|TRBV7-9|NA
CASSSGGPEAFF
TGTGCCAGCAGCTCCGGGGGTCCTGAAGCTTTCTTT
>TRBJ2-1|TRBD2|TRBV4-1|NA
CASSRRTSGSSIDEQFF
TGCGCCAGCAGCCGCAGGACTAGCGGGAGTTCTATCGATGAGCAGTTCTTC
>TRBJ2-3|NA|TRBV4-2|NA
CASSQDSFTDTQYF
TGTGCCAGCAGCCAAGATTCCTTCACAGATACGCAGTATTTT
>TRBJ1-1|NA|TRBV2|few
CASTGGPDEREGTEAFF
TGTGCCAGCACCGGAGGCCCGGACGAACGGGAGGGCACTGAAGCTTTCTTT
>TRBJ1-2|NA|TRBV29-1|few
CSVEERREYYGYTF
TGCAGCGTTGAAGAGAGAAGAGAATACTATGGCTACACCTTC
>TRBJ1-5|TRBD1|TRBV5-4|once
CATGTGGSNQPQHF
TGTGCCACCGGGACAGGGGGGAGCAATCAGCCCCAGCATTTT
>TRBJ2-1|NA|TRBV7-9|NA
CASSFSLSAQQFF
TGTGCCAGCAGCTTTTCTTTGAGCGCCCAGCAGTTCTTC
>TRBJ2-5|TRBD2|TRBV13|NA
CASSAGLAGQETQYF
TGTGCCAGCAGCGCGGGACTAGCGGGTCAAGAGACCCAGTACTTC
>TRBJ1-3|NA|TRBV15|NA
CATSRDKGDGNTIYF
TGTGCCACCAGCAGAGATAAGGGGGATGGAAACACCATATATTTT
>TRBJ1-2|TRBD1|TRBV7-9|NA
CASSFSSGTGRGEGYTF
TGTGCCAGCAGCTTTTCTTCCGGGACAGGGAGGGGTGAAGGCTACACCTTC
>TRBJ2-3|TRBD2|TRBV19|NA
CASSTGGPTDTQYF
TGTGCCAGTAGTACGGGAGGGCCAACAGATACGCAGTATTTT
>TRBJ2-2|TRBD1|TRBV28|once
CASHRQGATGELFF
TGTGCCAGCCATAGACAGGGCGCCACCGGGGAGCTGTTTTTT
>TRBJ2-5|TRBD2|TRBV5-1|once
CASRGRTGGRLAGGLLQETQYF
TGCGCCAGCCGGGGGAGAACAGGGGGACGGCTAGCGGGAGGCCTACTACAAGAGACCCAGTACTTC
>TRBJ1-5|NA|TRBV5-1|few
CASSIDNNQPQHF
TGCGCCAGCAGCATCGACAATAATCAGCCCCAGCATTTT
>TRBJ2-1|TRBD2|TRBV11-2|NA
CASSLPAGASEQFF
TGTGCCAGCAGCTTACCAGCGGGAGCCAGTGAGCAGTTCTTC
>TRBJ1-2|TRBD1|TRBV18|few
CASSPPDRGYGYTF
TGTGCCAGCTCACCACCGGACAGGGGCTATGGCTACACCTTC
>TRBJ2-1|TRBD2|TRBV7-3|NA
CASSLLAGSMYNEQFF
TGTGCCAGCAGCCTACTAGCGGGGTCTATGTACAATGAGCAGTTCTTC
>TRBJ2-1|NA|TRBV2|NA
CARQGQSSYNEQFF
TGTGCCAGACAGGGACAAAGCTCCTACAATGAGCAGTTCTTC
>TRBJ1-3|NA|TRBV2|NA
CASSENPARGNTIYF
TGTGCCAGCAGTGAGAACCCGGCGAGGGGAAACACCATATATTTT
>TRBJ2-5|NA|TRBV15|NA
CATSRDLGSPETQYF
TGTGCCACCAGCAGAGATCTTGGGAGTCCGGAGACCCAGTACTTC
>TRBJ2-7|TRBD2|TRBV11-2|NA
CASSLPGLAGSEQYF
TGTGCCAGCAGCTTACCGGGACTAGCGGGCTCCGAGCAGTACTTC
>TRBJ1-6|NA|TRBV27|NA
CASSLRGWNSPLHF
TGTGCCAGCAGTTTAAGAGGATGGAATTCACCCCTCCACTTT
>TRBJ1-6|TRBD1|TRBV5-4|NA
CAIGQEGLARPLHF
TGTGCCATAGGACAGGAGGGACTTGCTAGGCCCCTCCACTTT
>TRBJ2-1|NA|TRBV11-3|NA
CASSPSDSINNEQFF
TGTGCCAGCAGCCCTTCTGACTCGATTAACAATGAGCAGTTCTTC
>TRBJ2-3|TRBD2|TRBV7-3|NA
CASSSGTSGTDTQYF
TGTGCCAGCAGCTCCGGGACTAGTGGCACAGATACGCAGTATTTT
>TRBJ2-2|NA|TRBV19|NA
CASSPTSTGELFF
TGTGCCAGTAGTCCGACATCTACCGGGGAGCTGTTTTTT
>TRBJ1-6|NA|TRBV19|medium-sized
CASTVQRGNSPLHF
TGTGCCAGTACCGTTCAGCGGGGGAATTCACCCCTCCACTTT
>TRBJ1-2|NA|TRBV2|NA
CASSFGGLGYTF
TGTGCCAGCAGTTTCGGCGGGTTAGGCTACACCTTC